The 8 T cell receptor beta chains presented below share a single source sample, sequenced in a study of CXCR3-negative and CXCR3-positive naive CD8 T cells. No antigen has been identified for these receptors. Study-level findings and limits: Hydrophobicity was higher for TRB CDR3s found in CXCR3-positive naive cells than in CXCR3-negative naive cells.

cDNA libraries for TRB were generated by 5' RACE incorporating UMI labels. Reprocessing the 5' RACE reads, TCRdb reports a single entry for every CDR3 protein and omits DNA. The sample's table shows approximately 89,000 distinct CDR3 sequences. Sequences were obtained from naive CXCR3+ CD8+ T cells from blood. This sample's subset: CD45RO-CCR7+CD27+CD95- naive CD8+ T cells expressing CXCR3 (TNR3+). Receptors were obtained from a human donor in good health. Some clones in this sample may be carry-over from other donors' samples.

The chain links TRBV11-3 to TRBJ2-3; TCRdb names TRBD2, which stays unverified in the absence of DNA. In germline, CDR1 is SGHNT, CDR2 YENEEA. The CDR3 has 16 residues. CDR3 sequence: CASSLGEARSTDTQYF. The complete variable domain, with remaining parts taken from reference TRBV11-3 and TRBJ2-3, reads EAGVVQSPRYKIIEKKQPVAFWCNPISGHNTLYWYLQNLGQGPELLIRYENEEAVDDSQLPKDRFSAERLKGVDSTLKIQPAELGDSAVYLCASSLGEARSTDTQYFGPGTRLTVL.

The rearrangement links TRBV12-3 or TRBV12-4 to TRBJ2-1; the D call from TCRdb, TRBD2, cannot be confirmed without DNA. There are 15 residues in the CDR3. The CDR3: CASRSLAGGSNEQFF.

The V gene is TRBV20-1, the J gene TRBJ2-3; TCRdb's D gene call, TRBD1, goes unchecked for lack of DNA. Germline V lookup: CDR1 DFQATT, CDR2 SNEGSKA (reference sequence). This CDR3 has 16 residues. CDR3 sequence reads: CSALPGGGAGTDTQYF.

This rearrangement joins TRBV25-1 to TRBJ2-5; TCRdb's assignment of TRBD1 cannot be checked, as there is no DNA. Per germline, CDR1 MGHDK and CDR2 SYGVNS. CDR3 length: 15 amino acids. The CDR3 spells CASSEAGTFDTAQYF.

This chain links TRBV24-1 with TRBJ2-1; TCRdb reports TRBD2, a call that lacks DNA to check it against. The CDR3 extends over 22 amino acids. Germline V CDR1 and CDR2: KGHDR, SFDVKD. This CDR3 is CATSDFGGPGLAGRWDTGEQFF.

The rearrangement links TRBV10-3 to TRBJ2-3. The CDR3 covers 15 residues. CDR1 ENHRY and CDR2 SYGVKD come from the germline V gene. This CDR3 reads CAISESIVSTDTQYF.

This sequence joins TRBV5-1 and TRBJ2-3; TCRdb's D call, TRBD2, is unchecked because there is no DNA. The germline V gene encodes CDR1 SGHRS and CDR2 YFSETQ. The CDR3 spans 17 residues. The CDR3: CASSDSLGGGGTDTQYF.

The V call is TRBV4-1, the J call TRBJ2-1; TCRdb returns TRBD2, unconfirmable since there is no DNA. This CDR3 comprises 16 residues. The V gene's germline CDR1 is MGHRA and CDR2 YSYEKL. The CDR3 sequence: CASSHPKEGANNEQFF.